Here is one TCR beta chain with its context. What it binds is not known. TCRdb passed the 5' RACE reads through MiXCR, listing each CDR3 protein once. The sample holds about 340,000 distinct CDR3 sequences, approximately 12% seen once. The data were obtained in a study of T cells after yellow fever vaccination. The germline V gene has CDR1 MNHEY and CDR2 SVGEGT. The CDR3 length is 16 residues. V was clipped by 5 bases and J by 7 bases; unmatched bases: 12. Broader study findings: The appearance of a small share of clonotypes in both CD4 and CD8 compartments was observed.

The sequenced sample was CD4+ T cells sorted from PBMCs, obtained 15 days after the yellow fever booster vaccination. The TCR was taken from a man between 18 and 29 years old who received the YFV17D yellow fever vaccine. The rearrangement uses TRBV6-2 or TRBV6-3 and TRBJ2-3; 10 nucleotides agree with TRBD1. The CDR3 loop is CASSAETGGVSNTQYF. The CDR3 DNA sequence: TGTGCCAGCAGTGCCGAGACAGGGGGCGTAAGTAATACGCAGTATTTT.